The 31 T cell receptor beta chains listed next were all sequenced from one sample in a study of control samples from healthy donors and cancer patients. Sequencing was performed with immunoSEQ multiplex PCR; in TCRdb, only in-frame clones are kept and a portion is missing. This table holds approximately 100,000 clones, around nine tenths found once. The sample taken for sequencing was blood. The receptors derive from a young man in good health.

This rearrangement joins TRBV27 to TRBJ1-5, with 9 bases aligning to TRBD1. CDR1 and CDR2 (germline): MNHEY, SMNVEV (reference sequence). The V and J ends lost 5 bases and 6 bases, in that order; junction bases with no gene match: 8. The CDR3 length is 15 residues. Here the CDR3 DNA reads TGTGCCAGCAGTGGGGACAGGGAGGGAGCTCAGCCCCAGCATTTT. It codes for CASSGDREGAQPQHF.

The genes are TRBV24-1 and TRBJ2-7, with 8 bases that match TRBD1. This CDR3 comprises 16 residues. Unmatched junction bases numbered 6, after V lost 3 bases and J lost 0 bases. Germline V CDR1 and CDR2: KGHDR, SFDVKD. CDR3 DNA: TGTGCCACCAGTGATGACGGGACAGGTCTCTCCTACGAGCAGTACGTC. The encoded protein is CATSDDGTGLSYEQYV.

The chain links TRBV10-3 to TRBJ1-5; a possible D gene is TRBD1 (5 bases). V lost 6 bases, J lost 3 bases, and 18 bases lay in between. The CDR3 is made up of 16 amino acids. Germline V lookup: CDR1 ENHRY, CDR2 SYGVKD. CDR3 DNA: TGTGCCATCAGGGGGGACGGGTCAACAAACAATCAGCCCCAGCATTTT. It is translated as CAIRGDGSTNNQPQHF.

In its sample, this clone was seen once. This sequence joins TRBV9 and TRBJ1-5; D remains ambiguous. Germline V lookup: CDR1 SGDLS, CDR2 YYNGEE. The CDR3 consists of 13 residues. V lost 4 bases, J lost 2 bases, and 7 bases lay in between. CDR3 in DNA: TGTGCCAGCAGCAAAGGTGGCAATCAGCCCCAGCATTTT. Its protein product is CASSKGGNQPQHF.

The chain carries TRBV7-7 and TRBJ2-1; possibly TRBD1 for D (5 bases). Germline V gives CDR1 SSHAT, CDR2 FNYEAQ (reference sequence). CDR3 length equals 15 residues. V shed 6 bases and J shed 0 bases, with 12 bases lying between them. This CDR3 reads CASSKDRSSYNEQFF. The CDR3 bases are TGTGCCAGCAGTAAAGACAGAAGCTCCTACAATGAGCAGTTCTTC.

The CDR3 here is CASSSTGTGELFF. In DNA form, the CDR3 reads TGTGCCAGCAGCTCTACAGGGACCGGGGAGCTGTTTTTT. This chain joins TRBV7-3 and TRBJ2-2, with a weak D call TRBD1 (6 bases). This CDR3 has 13 amino acids. Germline loops: CDR1 SGHTA, CDR2 FQGTGA. The V end was cut by 4 bases, the J end by 5 bases, with 8 bases between.

This chain links TRBV28 with TRBJ1-2, with unresolved D. This CDR3 has 14 amino acids. V shed 2 bases and J shed 4 bases, with 11 bases lying between them. The V gene's germline CDR1 is MDHEN and CDR2 SYDVKM. The CDR3 DNA reads TGTGCCAGCAGTTTAGAGGGTTTGAGCTATGGCTACACCTTC. Its protein product is CASSLEGLSYGYTF.

This chain joins TRBV7-9 and TRBJ2-7; 12 nucleotides line up with TRBD2. V lost 5 bases, J lost 3 bases, and 2 bases stayed unmatched. Per germline, CDR1 SEHNR and CDR2 FQNEAQ (reference sequence). The CDR3 covers 14 residues. The CDR3 coding sequence is TGTGCCAGCAGCCTGACTAGCGGGAGCTACGAGCAGTACTTC. Protein sequence: CASSLTSGSYEQYF. Full variable domain (rest looked up from reference TRBV7-9 and TRBJ2-7): DTGVSQNPRHKITKRGQNVTFRCDPISEHNRLYWYRQTLGQGPEFLTYFQNEAQLEKSRLLSDRFSAERPKGSFSTLEIQRTEQGDSAMYLCASSLTSGSYEQYFGPGTRLTVT.

The V gene is TRBV19, the J gene TRBJ2-5, with D tentatively TRBD1 (7 bases). The CDR3 covers 16 residues. Germline V lookup: CDR1 LNHDA, CDR2 SQIVND (reference sequence). Trimming left V 3 bases short and J 2 bases short, with 16 bases between. Written as DNA, the CDR3 is TGTGCCAGTAGTATCAGGGGGGAGTTGCGTCAAGAGACCCAGTACTTC. Protein product: CASSIRGELRQETQYF.

This chain joins TRBV29-1 and TRBJ2-2, with D possibly being TRBD2 (5 bases). The CDR3 runs to 12 residues. Between the trimmed V and J ends, which lost 3 bases and 11 bases, there was a span of 13 bases. CDR1 is SQVTM and CDR2 is ANQGSEA in the germline V gene. The CDR3: CSVDLGMRELFF. The CDR3 DNA follows: TGCAGCGTTGACCTCGGGATGAGAGAGCTGTTTTTT.

The chain employs TRBV3-1 (or the pseudogene TRBV3-2) and TRBJ1-1, with a possible D match to TRBD1 (5 bases). The V end lost 7 bases, the J end lost 1 base, and 10 bases lay between the germline ends. Germline V gene sequence: CDR1 LGHDT, CDR2 YNNKEL (reference sequence). This CDR3 has 13 amino acids. CDR3 nucleotides: TGTGCCAGCAAAACCGGGGCGAACACTGAAGCTTTCTTT. It is translated as CASKTGANTEAFF.

This chain joins TRBV29-1 and TRBJ2-5; D may correspond to TRBD1 or TRBD2 (5 bases each). Germline values: CDR1 SQVTM, CDR2 ANQGSEA. This CDR3 is built from 11 residues. Trimming stripped 3 bases from V and 8 bases from J, with 10 bases between. CDR3 DNA: TGCAGCGTTGAGAGGGGAGAAACCCAGTACTTC. It is translated as CSVERGETQYF.

This clone was seen a handful of times. This chain uses TRBV30 with TRBJ1-6; TRBD1 is a possible D gene (6 bases). The ends were cut back, 0 bases at V and 5 bases at J, with 11 bases in the middle. The germline V gene has CDR1 GTSNPN and CDR2 SVGIG (reference sequence). This CDR3 comprises 15 residues. Here the CDR3 reads CAWSVETGHNSPLHF. In nucleotides, the CDR3 is TGTGCCTGGAGTGTAGAGACAGGCCATAATTCACCCCTCCACTTT.

The rearrangement links TRBV19 to TRBJ1-6; D unresolved. This CDR3 has 15 amino acids. V was pared by 4 bases and J by 7 bases, with 14 bases between. CDR1 LNHDA and CDR2 SQIVND come from the germline V gene (reference sequence). The CDR3 DNA reads TGTGCCAGTAGTAGGGCGAGGGATGGGAATTCACCCCTCCACTTT. The encoded protein is CASSRARDGNSPLHF.

V and J are TRBV5-1 and TRBJ1-1; D gene uncertain. V lost 0 bases and J 3 bases, leaving 9 bases between the germline ends. This CDR3 comprises 14 residues. The germline V gene has CDR1 SGHRS and CDR2 YFSETQ. This CDR3 is CASSLEVGYTEAFF. CDR3 DNA: TGCGCCAGCAGCTTGGAGGTGGGGTACACTGAAGCTTTCTTT. Full variable domain (outside the CDR3, taken from reference TRBV5-1 and TRBJ1-1): KAGVTQTPRYLIKTRGQQVTLSCSPISGHRSVSWYQQTPGQGLQFLFEYFSETQRNKGNFPGRFSGRQFSNSRSEMNVSTLELGDSALYLCASSLEVGYTEAFFGQGTRLTVV.

This clone was seen only a few times. The same CDR3 can be traced to other DNA sequences in this sample. V and J are TRBV6-2 or TRBV6-3 and TRBJ1-1; no firm D call. V lost 3 bases and J 5 bases, leaving 7 bases between the germline ends. Germline assignment: CDR1 MNHEY and CDR2 SVGEGT. CDR3 size: 12 residues. The chain's CDR3 is CASSYEGTEAFF. As DNA, the CDR3 is TGTGCCAGCAGTTATGAAGGGACTGAAGCTTTCTTT.

This clone was observed a few times. The chain has TRBV2 and TRBJ1-4; weak D call: TRBD1 (5 bases). The germline gives CDR1 SNHLY, CDR2 FYNNEI. This CDR3 has 13 amino acids. V dropped 8 bases and J dropped 10 bases, with 17 bases sitting between them. In DNA, the CDR3 is TGTGCCAGCGGACTACAGACAGAGACAAAACTGTTTTTT. Amino acid sequence: CASGLQTETKLFF.

This clone is a singleton in its sample. The V gene is TRBV24-1, the J gene TRBJ1-5; no clear D gene. The CDR3 is 14 residues long. Trimming removed 5 bases from V and 7 bases from J, with 14 bases in between. CDR1 and CDR2 (germline): KGHDR, SFDVKD. This CDR3 is CATSVAGVGQPQHF. The DNA of the CDR3 is TGTGCCACCAGTGTGGCAGGTGTGGGACAGCCCCAGCATTTT.

This clone was detected a few times. The chain links TRBV6-1 to TRBJ2-7; the D gene is possibly TRBD1 (5 bases). The CDR3 is made up of 14 amino acids. Germline lookup yields CDR1 MNHNS and CDR2 SASEGT. V was pared by 1 base and J by 7 bases, with 14 bases between. The CDR3 loop is CASSEGQRPREQYV. In DNA, the CDR3 is TGTGCCAGCAGTGAAGGACAGAGACCTCGAGAGCAGTACGTC.

CDR3 sequence reads: CASSIDQQTALMRPQHF. In DNA, the CDR3 is TGTGCCAGTAGTATAGATCAACAAACCGCCCTAATGCGCCCCCAGCATTTT. V is TRBV19 and J is TRBJ1-5; D is undetermined. This CDR3 has 17 amino acids. V gave up 0 bases and J gave up 10 bases, with 22 bases separating them. Germline V gene data show CDR1 as LNHDA and CDR2 as SQIVND (reference sequence).

V is TRBV28 and J is TRBJ2-6, with D possibly matching TRBD1 (6 bases). This CDR3 is 20 amino acids long. Germline-derived CDR1 and CDR2 are MDHEN and SYDVKM. V was pared by 5 bases and J by 1 base, with 24 bases between. The CDR3 protein is CASSTLGGRGGQSGANVLTF. In DNA form, the CDR3 reads TGTGCCAGCAGTACCTTAGGCGGCCGAGGGGGTCAATCTGGGGCCAACGTCCTGACTTTC.

The rearrangement joins TRBV6-5 to TRBJ2-1; TRBD2 agrees at 9 bases. CDR3 length: 16 residues. The germline gives CDR1 MNHEY, CDR2 SVGAGI. Trimming took 2 bases from V and 4 from J; bases not matched to a gene: 6. As DNA, the CDR3 is TGTGCCAGCAGTTACAGCCTAGCGGGATTTTACAATGAGCAGTTCTTC. It is translated as CASSYSLAGFYNEQFF.

This chain uses TRBV5-1 with TRBJ1-5; D unclear. Trimming removed 0 bases from V and 4 bases from J, with 5 bases in between. This CDR3 has 13 residues. Germline CDR1 SGHRS, CDR2 YFSETQ. CDR3 sequence: CASSLEVNQPQHF. In DNA form, the CDR3 reads TGCGCCAGCAGCTTGGAGGTGAATCAGCCCCAGCATTTT.

This chain uses TRBV18 with TRBJ2-1; perhaps D is TRBD1 or TRBD2 (5 bases each). CDR1 and CDR2 from the germline V gene are KGHSH and LQKENI. The CDR3 loop spans 13 amino acids. Trimming cost V 3 bases and J 10 bases, with 13 bases left between them. Here the CDR3 DNA reads TGTGCCAGCTCACCTCCCCTAGCAGGGGAGCAGTTCTTC. This encodes CASSPPLAGEQFF. The full variable domain, its missing parts supplied by reference TRBV18 and TRBJ2-1, is NAGVMQNPRHLVRRRGQEARLRCSPMKGHSHVYWYRQLPEEGLKFMVYLQKENIIDESGMPKERFSAEFPKEGPSILRIQQVVRGDSAAYFCASSPPLAGEQFFGPGTRLTVL.

The chain couples TRBV28 to TRBJ1-2; TRBD1 is a possible D gene (5 bases). Trimming took off 3 bases at V and 8 bases at J, with 19 bases between the two ends. Germline V gene sequence: CDR1 MDHEN, CDR2 SYDVKM. The CDR3 has 15 residues. CDR3: CASSFPPGEGTGYTF. CDR3 DNA: TGTGCCAGCAGTTTCCCCCCCGGGGAGGGGACGGGCTACACCTTC.

The V call is TRBV4-1, the J call TRBJ2-5; D remains ambiguous. The CDR3 has 17 amino acids. CDR1 is MGHRA and CDR2 is YSYEKL in the germline V gene. Trimming cost V 4 bases and J 0 bases, with 18 bases left between them. The CDR3 here is CASSPATHISYQETQYF. The CDR3 DNA follows: TGCGCCAGCAGCCCCGCGACGCATATTAGCTACCAAGAGACCCAGTACTTC.

The rearrangement joins TRBV7-8 to TRBJ2-2; no clear D gene. V was trimmed by 2 bases and J by 0 bases, leaving 10 bases between them. CDR3 length: 16 amino acids. Germline V gives CDR1 SGHVS, CDR2 FQNEAQ. CDR3 loop: CASSLNPLANTGELFF. DNA for the CDR3: TGTGCCAGCAGCTTAAATCCTCTAGCGAACACCGGGGAGCTGTTTTTT.

The chain carries TRBV14 and TRBJ1-1; no clear D. Germline V gene sequence: CDR1 SGHDN, CDR2 FVKESK. CDR3 length equals 15 residues. V lost 5 bases and J lost 0, with 13 bases in between. CDR3 in DNA: TGTGCCAGCAGCAACCGACTCCATTTGAACACTGAAGCTTTCTTT. This codes for CASSNRLHLNTEAFF.

The J gene is TRBJ1-2, the V gene TRBV7-8; no clear D. Germline values: CDR1 SGHVS, CDR2 FQNEAQ. V was pared by 2 bases and J by 5 bases, with 9 bases between. The CDR3 consists of 13 residues. CDR3 sequence (DNA): TGTGCCAGCAGCTTATACAGTTCTTATGGCTACACCTTC. Protein product: CASSLYSSYGYTF.

The chain couples TRBV9 to TRBJ2-7; 7 bases align to TRBD2. This CDR3 spans 16 amino acids. From germline, CDR1 is SGDLS and CDR2 YYNGEE. V lost 0 bases and J lost 5; bases outside the gene matches: 11. CDR3 in DNA: TGTGCCAGCAGCGTAGGCCGCGGGGGAAGTTGGGACGAGCAGTACTTC. Translating gives CASSVGRGGSWDEQYF.

V and J are TRBV7-9 and TRBJ1-1; D may be TRBD1 (6 bases). The CDR3 is made up of 17 amino acids. The V end lost 4 bases, the J end lost 0 bases, and 18 bases lay between the germline ends. The germline CDR1 and CDR2 sequences are SEHNR and FQNEAQ (reference sequence). CDR3 in amino acids: CASSSRSTGTLNTEAFF. The CDR3, as DNA: TGTGCCAGCAGCTCGCGTTCAACAGGGACCCTGAACACTGAAGCTTTCTTT.